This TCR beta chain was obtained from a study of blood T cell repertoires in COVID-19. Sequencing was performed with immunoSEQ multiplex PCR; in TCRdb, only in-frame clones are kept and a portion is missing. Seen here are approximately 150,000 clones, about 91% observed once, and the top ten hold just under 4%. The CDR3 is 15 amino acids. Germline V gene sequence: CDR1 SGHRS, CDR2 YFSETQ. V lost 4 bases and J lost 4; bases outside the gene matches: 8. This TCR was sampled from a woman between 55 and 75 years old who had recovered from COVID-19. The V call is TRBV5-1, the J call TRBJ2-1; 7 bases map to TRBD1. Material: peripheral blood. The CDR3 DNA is TGCGCCAGCAGCCCGGGACAGCTACTTTACAATGAGCAGTTCTTC. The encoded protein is CASSPGQLLYNEQFF.